The clone carrying this TCR beta chain came up many times. The data belong to a study of spatial heterogeneity in lung cancer. Across the study: There were, on average, more than nine raw-read appearances for each unique TCR and UMI combination.

TCRdb itself ran the 5' RACE reads through MiXCR, one entry per CDR3 protein. Of about 14,000 distinct CDR3 sequences in the sample, around 10% are singletons; the top ten hold 25% to 35%. Germline V CDR1 and CDR2: SQVTM, ANQGSEA. The CDR3 consists of 11 residues. V was cut by 8 bases and J by 1 base, with 8 bases left in between. Time point specified: sample taken at primary tumor resection. In each case, whole RNA from tumor, nontumor lung or frozen PBMC was sequenced unsorted. V usage is TRBV29-1 and J usage is TRBJ1-2, with D unresolved. Sample: PBMCs, taken at surgery. The receptor was derived from a male donor with early-stage non-small cell lung cancer. The chain's CDR3 is CSSSDNYGYTF. The CDR3 DNA sequence: TGCAGCTCGTCAGATAACTATGGCTACACCTTC.